This T cell receptor (beta chain) was sequenced during a study of cytomegalovirus exposure and HLA in healthy donors. Both 60 Vbeta primers and 13 Jbeta primers went into the PCR. The protocol was immunoSEQ multiplex PCR, while the TCRdb copy is restricted to in-frame clones and leaves out a portion. Its listing shows 41,000 or so clones. The CDR3 is 16 residues long. Germline-derived CDR1 and CDR2 are MNHNY and SVGAGI (reference sequence). V lost 4 bases, J lost 0 bases, and 13 bases lay in between. Donors sampled were nominally healthy, though unrecorded immune exposures were likely. The source of this sequence is a man aged 25-40 years in good health and CMV-seronegative. The sequenced material came from PBMCs. The rearrangement uses TRBV6-6 and TRBJ1-3; unclear D gene. CDR3 amino acids: CASSSAQGLSGNTIYF. CDR3 DNA: TGTGCCAGCAGTTCGGCGCAAGGACTCTCTGGAAACACCATATATTTT.